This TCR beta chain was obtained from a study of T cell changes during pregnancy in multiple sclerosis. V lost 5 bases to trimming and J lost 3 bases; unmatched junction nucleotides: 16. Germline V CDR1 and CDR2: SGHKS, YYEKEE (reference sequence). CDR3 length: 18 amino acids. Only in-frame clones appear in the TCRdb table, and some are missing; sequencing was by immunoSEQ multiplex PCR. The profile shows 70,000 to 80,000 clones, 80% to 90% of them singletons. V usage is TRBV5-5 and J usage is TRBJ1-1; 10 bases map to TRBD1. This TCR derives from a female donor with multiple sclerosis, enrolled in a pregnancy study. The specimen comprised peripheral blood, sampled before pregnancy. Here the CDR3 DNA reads TGTGCCAGCAGGCCGACTCCGGGACAGGGGTTCGACGACACTGAAGCTTTCTTT. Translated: CASRPTPGQGFDDTEAFF.